The 30 T cell receptor beta chains below come from one sample, sequenced in a study of blood T cell repertoires in COVID-19. Data came from immunoSEQ multiplex PCR; TCRdb stores just in-frame clones and leaves some out. The sample records around 160,000 clones, around nine tenths being singletons. The sample taken for sequencing was peripheral blood. The receptors shown here come from a woman in her 70s with COVID-19, enrolled during active disease.

As concerns this clone: Compared with germline, one end of the junction differs, possibly owing to a read error. The chain combines TRBV10-3 with TRBJ1-2; D is possibly TRBD1 (5 bases). This CDR3 spans 14 amino acids. CDR1 is ENHRY, CDR2 SYGVKD, per germline. The CDR3 region is CAITELGGSYGYTF. CDR3 DNA: TGTGCCATCACTGAGCTCGGGGGAAGCTATGGCTACACCTTC.

The chain combines TRBV12-3 or TRBV12-4 with TRBJ2-7; 8 bases agree with TRBD1. CDR3 length: 13 residues. The trim removed 8 bases at V and 7 bases at J, leaving 10 bases unmatched. The CDR3 sequence: CASAPPRGLEQYF. The CDR3 bases are TGTGCCAGCGCCCCGCCCAGGGGGCTGGAGCAGTACTTC.

The J gene is TRBJ2-7, the V gene TRBV5-4; TRBD1 agrees at 10 bases. This CDR3 contains 13 residues. The V gene's germline CDR1 is SGHNT and CDR2 YYREEE (reference sequence). Losses at the gene ends were 3 bases for V and 6 bases for J; bases not matched to a gene: 3. Written as DNA, the CDR3 is TGTGCCAGCAGCTCATGGACAGGGGGCGAGCAGTACTTC. It specifies CASSSWTGGEQYF.

The chain uses TRBV28 and TRBJ1-5; the match to TRBD1 covers 9 bases. With V trimmed by 6 bases and J by 2 bases, 5 bases remained unmatched. Germline-derived CDR1 and CDR2 are MDHEN and SYDVKM. This CDR3 region has 15 residues. CDR3 amino acids: CASRSGQGGNQPQHF. In DNA, the CDR3 is TGTGCCAGCAGATCGGGACAGGGAGGCAATCAGCCCCAGCATTTT.

This sequence joins TRBV6-5 and TRBJ1-6, with D uncertain. Trimming removed 0 bases from V and 7 bases from J, with 10 bases in between. Germline V gives CDR1 MNHEY, CDR2 SVGAGI. CDR3 length: 15 residues. This chain's CDR3 is CASSYSRRVNSPLHF. The CDR3, as DNA: TGTGCCAGCAGTTACTCCCGGAGGGTAAATTCACCCCTCCACTTT.

The V gene is TRBV5-1, the J gene TRBJ1-3; D gene uncertain. The CDR3 loop spans 15 amino acids. Between the trimmed V and J ends, which lost 6 bases and 0 bases, there was a span of 13 bases. Germline CDR1 reads SGHRS; CDR2 reads YFSETQ. The CDR3 loop is CASTYGLNSGNTIYF. The CDR3 DNA follows: TGCGCCAGCACCTACGGACTCAACTCTGGAAACACCATATATTTT.

The rearrangement joins TRBV11-2 to TRBJ1-1; TRBD1 aligns across 8 bases. This CDR3 is built from 15 residues. With V trimmed by 3 bases and J by 5 bases, 8 bases remained unmatched. Per the germline V gene, CDR1 is SGHAT and CDR2 is FQNNGV. CDR3 DNA sequence: TGTGCCAGCAGCTTCCAGACAGGGGTGTGGACTGAAGCTTTCTTT. It is translated as CASSFQTGVWTEAFF. The variable domain in full, completed from reference TRBV11-2 and TRBJ1-1, reads EAGVAQSPRYKIIEKRQSVAFWCNPISGHATLYWYQQILGQGPKLLIQFQNNGVVDDSQLPKDRFSAERLKGVDSTLKIQPAKLEDSAVYLCASSFQTGVWTEAFFGQGTRLTVV.

This clone appeared a single time. This chain uses TRBV14 with TRBJ1-2; a possible D gene is TRBD1 (5 bases). The germline gives CDR1 SGHDN, CDR2 FVKESK. V was trimmed by 1 base and J by 2 bases, leaving 14 bases between them. This CDR3 comprises 16 residues. The CDR3 loop is CASSQGVRGENYGYTF. CDR3 coding DNA: TGTGCCAGCAGCCAAGGGGTTCGGGGGGAGAACTATGGCTACACCTTC.

The rearrangement joins TRBV7-2 to TRBJ1-4; 11 bases are a match to TRBD1. The CDR3 totals 16 residues. Unmatched junction bases numbered 5, after V lost 1 base and J lost 7 bases. Germline lookup yields CDR1 SGHTA and CDR2 FQGNSA. The DNA for the CDR3 is TGTGCCAGCAGCTTAGGATACGGGACAGGGGGTGAAAAACTGTTTTTT. Its protein product is CASSLGYGTGGEKLFF.

The genes are TRBV9 and TRBJ2-3, with a tentative D call TRBD2 (7 bases). V was pared by 0 bases and J by 5 bases, with 22 bases between. The CDR3 runs 18 residues. The germline V gene has CDR1 SGDLS and CDR2 YYNGEE. The CDR3 nucleotides are TGTGCCAGCAGCGTAGTGGGGGCGGGGGCGCACCTAGTAGATACGCAGTATTTT. Its translation is CASSVVGAGAHLVDTQYF.

The chain couples TRBV6-5 to TRBJ1-1; 8 positions agree with TRBD1. The CDR3 consists of 13 residues. The germline V gene has CDR1 MNHEY and CDR2 SVGAGI. Trimming removed 6 bases from V and 4 bases from J; junction bases left unmatched: 4. The DNA of the CDR3 is TGTGCCAGCAGAGCGACAGGGGTCACTGAAGCTTTCTTT. Amino acid sequence: CASRATGVTEAFF.

This chain uses TRBV3-1 (or the pseudogene TRBV3-2) with TRBJ2-2, with a possible D match to TRBD2 (6 bases). Trimming pared 4 bases from V and 1 base from J, leaving 7 bases between. The germline V gene encodes CDR1 LGHDT and CDR2 YNNKEL (reference sequence). The CDR3 contains 14 residues. The CDR3 is CASSPGGNTGELFF. DNA for the CDR3: TGTGCCAGCAGCCCCGGGGGGAACACCGGGGAGCTGTTTTTT.

The rearrangement joins TRBV6-6 to TRBJ2-1; maybe TRBD1 (6 bases). CDR3 length: 16 amino acids. Germline V gene data show CDR1 as MNHNY and CDR2 as SVGAGI (reference sequence). Trimming left V 0 bases short and J 1 base short, with 10 bases between. The CDR3 bases are TGTGCCAGCAGTTACTCGATACAGGGATCCTACAATGAGCAGTTCTTC. Amino acid sequence: CASSYSIQGSYNEQFF.

The chain is built from TRBV11-3 and TRBJ1-1, with TRBD1 as a possible D gene (5 bases). Germline assignment: CDR1 SGHNT and CDR2 YENEEA. The CDR3 sequence is 14 residues long. V lost 2 bases and J lost 1, with 8 bases in between. In DNA, the CDR3 is TGTGCCAGCAGCTTACAGGGTTCGAACACTGAAGCTTTCTTT. This codes for CASSLQGSNTEAFF.

The chain links TRBV12-3 or TRBV12-4 to TRBJ2-7, with D possibly matching TRBD1 (6 bases). V lost 5 bases and J lost 9, with 17 bases in between. The CDR3 consists of 13 residues. The CDR3 loop reads CASSPYGQSRQYF. As DNA, the CDR3 is TGTGCCAGCAGTCCATACGGACAGAGCAGGCAGTACTTC.

This clone has more than one count but fewer than ten. The chain links TRBV2 to TRBJ1-5; D is undetermined. Looked up from germline, CDR1 is SNHLY and CDR2 is FYNNEI. This CDR3 is built from 15 residues. V dropped 4 bases and J dropped 3 bases, with 13 bases sitting between them. The CDR3 region is CASSGVGLDNQPQHF. CDR3 coding DNA: TGTGCCAGCAGTGGTGTGGGCCTGGACAATCAGCCCCAGCATTTT. Looking up the rest from reference TRBV2 and TRBJ1-5 gives the full variable domain: EPEVTQTPSHQVTQMGQEVILRCVPISNHLYFYWYRQILGQKVEFLVSFYNNEISEKSEIFDDQFSVERPDGSNFTLKIRSTKLEDSAMYFCASSGVGLDNQPQHFGDGTRLSIL.

The CDR3 coding sequence is TGTGCCAGCACCTTCCTAGCGGGGCACACCGGGGAGCTGTTTTTT. It translates to CASTFLAGHTGELFF. The chain has TRBV5-5 and TRBJ2-2, with TRBD2 identical over 9 bases. The germline V gene has CDR1 SGHKS and CDR2 YYEKEE (reference sequence). The CDR3 has 15 amino acids. V lost 6 bases to trimming and J lost 3 bases; unmatched junction nucleotides: 6.

The chain links TRBV7-9 to TRBJ2-5; D might be TRBD2 (6 bases). The CDR3 consists of 14 residues. The germline CDR1 and CDR2 sequences are SEHNR and FQNEAQ (reference sequence). V lost 1 base and J 1 base, leaving 7 bases between the germline ends. The CDR3 DNA follows: TGTGCCAGCAGCTTAGTAGCGGCCCAAGAGACCCAGTACTTC. Encoded protein: CASSLVAAQETQYF.

CDR3 nucleotides: TGTGCCAGCAGCAACAGGGTAACTAATGAAAAACTGTTTTTT. It yields the protein CASSNRVTNEKLFF. The gene calls are TRBV7-9 and TRBJ1-4; D might be TRBD1 (6 bases). The CDR3 loop spans 14 amino acids. The germline V gene encodes CDR1 SEHNR and CDR2 FQNEAQ (reference sequence). V was shortened by 5 bases and J by 1 base, with 8 bases between the two germline ends.

This clone appeared once. The chain has TRBV5-3 and TRBJ2-1; D is unclear. TRBV5-3 is recorded as an ORF, its role being uncertain. The CDR3 is 15 amino acids. V was trimmed by 4 bases and J by 0 bases, leaving 11 bases between them. Here the CDR3 reads CARSAESSSYNEQFF. CDR3 bases: TGTGCCAGAAGCGCGGAGTCAAGCTCCTACAATGAGCAGTTCTTC.

CDR3 protein: CASTGNSPLHF. CDR3 bases: TGTGCCAGCACGGGGAATTCACCCCTCCACTTT. V is TRBV2 and J is TRBJ1-6; D unclear. Trimming cost V 7 bases and J 7 bases, with 5 bases left between them. CDR3 size: 11 residues. Germline V CDR1 and CDR2: SNHLY, FYNNEI.

V and J are TRBV30 and TRBJ1-4; 9 nucleotides align to TRBD1. The CDR3 contains 15 residues. Germline trimming cut 2 bases from V and 5 bases from J; bases unmatched to any gene: 6. Germline loops: CDR1 GTSNPN, CDR2 SVGIG (reference sequence). CDR3 sequence: CAWSRGGTGNEKLFF. The CDR3 DNA sequence: TGTGCCTGGAGTCGCGGCGGGACAGGGAATGAAAAACTGTTTTTT.

V gene TRBV30 combines with J gene TRBJ1-2; maybe TRBD1 (6 bases). CDR1 is GTSNPN, CDR2 SVGIG, per germline (reference sequence). CDR3 length equals 17 residues. The V end lost 0 bases, the J end lost 3 bases, and 20 bases lay between the germline ends. CDR3: CAWSVRRHRDKDYGYTF. The CDR3 nucleotides read TGTGCCTGGAGTGTTCGTAGACACCGGGACAAGGACTATGGCTACACCTTC.

The chain employs TRBV30 and TRBJ1-6; 7 bases are shared with TRBD1. With 8 bases clipped from V and 9 bases from J, the junction kept 13 bases outside the gene matches. Germline V gene lookup returns CDR1 GTSNPN and CDR2 SVGIG (reference sequence). The CDR3 loop spans 14 amino acids. CDR3 protein: CAQDRRGDGSPLHF. In DNA form, the CDR3 reads TGTGCCCAGGACAGGCGAGGCGATGGTTCACCCCTCCACTTT.

The J gene is TRBJ1-2, the V gene TRBV28; 7 nucleotides align to TRBD1. The CDR3 loop spans 13 amino acids. Per germline, CDR1 MDHEN and CDR2 SYDVKM. V gave up 8 bases and J gave up 4 bases; unmatched junction bases: 7. The CDR3 region is CASGLTGLYGYTF. CDR3 DNA: TGTGCCAGCGGGTTGACAGGGCTCTATGGCTACACCTTC.

The chain has TRBV19 and TRBJ1-4, with 7 bases fitting TRBD1. The germline V gene has CDR1 LNHDA and CDR2 SQIVND (reference sequence). The CDR3 covers 17 residues. The V gene end was trimmed by 4 bases and the J gene end by 8 bases; junction bases not matched to a gene: 16. The DNA of the CDR3 is TGTGCCAGTAGTACCGGGGGGGGGACAGCGGATATGGAAAAACTGTTTTTT. As protein: CASSTGGGTADMEKLFF.

The chain links TRBV6-5 to TRBJ1-1; the match to TRBD1 covers 7 bases. In germline, CDR1 is MNHEY, CDR2 SVGAGI. The CDR3 consists of 14 residues. Trimming cost V 4 bases and J 2 bases; bases outside gene matches: 4. CDR3 DNA sequence: TGTGCCAGCAGTTCAGGGGGATTCAACACTGAAGCTTTCTTT. This encodes CASSSGGFNTEAFF.

The chain is built from TRBV9 and TRBJ1-3; D ambiguous. V was shortened by 4 bases and J by 0 bases, with 14 bases between the two germline ends. The CDR3 has 16 amino acids. Germline-derived CDR1 and CDR2 are SGDLS and YYNGEE. This CDR3 reads CASSPQQRTSGNTIYF. The CDR3 DNA reads as TGTGCCAGCAGCCCACAACAAAGAACCTCTGGAAACACCATATATTTT.

The chain employs TRBV7-9 and TRBJ1-2; D is possibly TRBD1 (5 bases). Trimming removed 1 base at V and 6 bases at J, with 9 bases between. CDR1 is SEHNR and CDR2 is FQNEAQ in the germline V gene (reference sequence). The CDR3 sequence is 13 residues long. In DNA, the CDR3 is TGTGCCAGCAGCTTAGGCGGGGGGGATGGCTACACCTTC. It yields the protein CASSLGGGDGYTF.

The J gene is TRBJ2-3, the V gene TRBV6-6; 9 bases match TRBD1. Germline CDR1 and CDR2: MNHNY and SVGAGI (reference sequence). The J segment lost 2 bases and the V segment lost 6 bases, leaving 9 bases of the junction unmatched. The CDR3 is made up of 16 amino acids. The CDR3 is CASRQQGAGVTDTQYF. The CDR3 DNA follows: TGTGCCAGCAGACAACAGGGGGCTGGGGTCACAGATACGCAGTATTTT.